The rows below give T cell receptor beta chains drawn from one sample of a study of blood T cells in healthy people across ages. TCRdb re-analysed the 5' RACE reads in MiXCR, keeping a single row per CDR3 protein. The table shows just under 550,000 distinct CDR3 sequences, with under 30% occurring only once. The sample also formed part of further work on T cells of mothers and their children.

Material: blood. These receptors were obtained from a boy between 10 and 17 years old in good health. The CDR3 runs from the conserved cysteine through the conserved F or W. The D gene is left open where the match is weak. Where a row states a size, it is once, few, many or the class of an expanded clone; other rows omit it.

D,V,J,size,CDR3,DNA
TRBD2,TRBV15,TRBJ2-1,few,CATSRPGLAGTNNEQFF,TGTGCCACCAGCAGACCGGGACTAGCGGGGACTAACAATGAGCAGTTCTTC
TRBD2,TRBV7-9,TRBJ2-1,.,CASSLWGGTSRNEQFF,TGTGCCAGCAGCTTATGGGGGGGGACTAGTAGGAATGAGCAGTTCTTC
TRBD1,TRBV29-1,TRBJ1-2,.,CSVIALGDRDYGYTF,TGCAGCGTTATTGCGCTGGGGGACAGGGACTATGGCTACACCTTC
.,TRBV20-1,TRBJ2-7,many,CSARDSYEQYF,TGCAGTGCTAGAGACAGCTACGAGCAGTACTTC
.,TRBV7-2,TRBJ1-4,few,CASSLAQAGTNEKLFF,TGTGCCAGCAGCTTAGCCCAGGCTGGGACTAATGAAAAACTGTTTTTT
.,TRBV5-6,TRBJ2-2,.,CASSNRGAPYEQYFGPGTGELFF,.
.,TRBV20-1,TRBJ2-5,few,CSAIERGGGRAKETQYF,TGCAGTGCCATAGAGAGGGGAGGGGGCAGGGCCAAAGAGACCCAGTACTTC
.,TRBV29-1,TRBJ2-5,many,CSVTPRRMETQYF,TGCAGCGTTACACCTCGGAGGATGGAGACCCAGTACTTC
.,TRBV19,TRBJ1-5,few,CASSMLGGRVGQPQHF,TGTGCCAGTAGTATGCTTGGGGGCCGCGTGGGTCAGCCCCAGCATTTT
.,TRBV7-9,TRBJ1-4,.,CASSLARTTSATNEKLFF,TGTGCCAGCAGCTTAGCGCGGACGACCAGTGCAACTAATGAAAAACTGTTTTTT
TRBD1,TRBV27,TRBJ2-2,.,CASSPLDRTYTGELFF,TGTGCCAGCAGTCCGCTGGACAGGACGTACACCGGGGAGCTGTTTTTT
.,TRBV4-1,TRBJ2-5,.,CASSLGTLSYKQYF,TGCGCCAGCAGCCTCGGGACCCTTTCCTACAAGCAGTACTTC
.,TRBV7-9,TRBJ2-1,.,CASSFDEQFF,TGTGCCAGCAGCTTCGATGAGCAGTTCTTC
.,TRBV7-2,TRBJ2-1,.,CASSQPLGVEQFF,TGTGCCAGCAGCCAGCCCTTGGGGGTAGAGCAGTTCTTC
.,TRBV7-2,TRBJ1-2,few,CASSLGVTAYGYTF,TGTGCCAGCAGCTTAGGGGTGACAGCCTATGGCTACACCTTC